The sequence of this T cell receptor beta chain was determined in a study of blood T cell repertoires in COVID-19 (dated by TCRdb to 2020 to 2022). In terms of the full investigation: The collaborator samples originated in the United States, Italy and Spain and spanned the acute and convalescent phases of COVID-19. The prospective study material was composed of cDNA or gDNA derived from T cells, B-cell-depleted T cells, or PBMCs. Samples were obtained from the ongoing ImmuneRACE study (first 160 participants) and from about 1,300 subjects provided by 6 global collaborators. A freely available public database, intended as a resource for researchers studying the immune response to SARS-CoV-2, is where the repertoires were released. HLA class I and class II types, where available, came from metadata supplied by the sample provider rather than from assay-based typing. Deeply sampled blood TCRbeta repertoires from subjects exposed to, actively infected with, or recovered from COVID-19 were included in the dataset. A de-identified subject ID, COVID-19 status, age in years and sex were almost always included in the sample metadata. The research as a whole found: The quantity of clinical and demographic metadata differed by source and by participant and was supplied without curation.

Trimming costs V 0 bases and J 6 bases, and their ends lie 8 bases apart. The CDR3 contains 14 residues, cysteine and phenylalanine counted. Of the read, only the CDR3 DNA is kept; its 42 bases are in frame from base 1. According to the germline V gene (reference sequence), CDR1 reads LNHNV and CDR2 reads YYDKDF. With respect to this clone: Its cognate antigen has yet to be identified. Base qualities are not recorded, but no much larger clone differs from it by a single base.

Collaborating institutions collected whole blood in K2EDTA tubes following their own protocols. Collaborator samples were shipped for TCRbeta analysis as frozen whole blood, isolated PBMCs, or DNA extracted from either sample type. TCRbeta CDR3 regions were amplified from genomic DNA using the immunoSEQ Assay, a bias-controlled multiplex PCR. For the original study's pipeline: Nucleated cell counts per sample were estimated from amplification of reference gene primers within the assay. To quantify the absolute abundance of each unique TCRbeta CDR3 rearrangement, sequence reads were collapsed and filtered. For each sample, productive Simpson clonality was calculated by taking the square root of Simpson's diversity index across productive rearrangements. TCRdb took this table from immuneACCESS and kept in-frame rearrangements with V and J called. Such tables lack part of the clones; where checked against another copy, unresolved V genes explain under half of the gap, and the rest is unexplained. V and J calls and clone size are as listed in that table; D and trimming were resolved from the DNA. The sample table holds 150,000 to 200,000 clones, of which roughly 82% were seen once. Under 5.5% of the sample belongs to the ten largest clones.

This sequence originates from a woman aged 25 to 39 with acute or convalescent COVID-19. The V gene is TRBV15 and the J gene is TRBJ2-2; no D segment can be confidently identified. The source material was peripheral blood. CDR3 reads: CATSRDSTAGELFF. The DNA sequence is given as TGTGCCACCAGCAGAGATTCTACGGCCGGGGAGCTGTTTTTT.